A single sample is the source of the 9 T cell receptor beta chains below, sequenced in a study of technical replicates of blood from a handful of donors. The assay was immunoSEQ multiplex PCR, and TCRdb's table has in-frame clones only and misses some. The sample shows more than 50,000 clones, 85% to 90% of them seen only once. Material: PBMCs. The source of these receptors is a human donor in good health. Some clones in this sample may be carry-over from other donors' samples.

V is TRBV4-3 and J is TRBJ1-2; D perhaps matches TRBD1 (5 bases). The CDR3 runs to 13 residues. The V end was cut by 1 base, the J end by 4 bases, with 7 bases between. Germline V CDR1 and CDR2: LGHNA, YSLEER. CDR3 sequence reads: CASSQVGVYGYTF. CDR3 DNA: TGCGCCAGCAGCCAAGTAGGGGTCTATGGCTACACCTTC.

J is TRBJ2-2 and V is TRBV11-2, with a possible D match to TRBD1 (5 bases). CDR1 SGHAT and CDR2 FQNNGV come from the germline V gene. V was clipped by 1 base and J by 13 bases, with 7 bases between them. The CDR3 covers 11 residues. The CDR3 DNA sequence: TGTGCCAGCAGCTTAGGAAGGGGGCTGTTTTTT. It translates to CASSLGRGLFF.

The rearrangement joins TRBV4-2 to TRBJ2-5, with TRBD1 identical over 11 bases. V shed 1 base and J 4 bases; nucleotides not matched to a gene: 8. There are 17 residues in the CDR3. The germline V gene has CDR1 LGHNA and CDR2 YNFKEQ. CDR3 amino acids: CASSQGLDRGRPETQYF. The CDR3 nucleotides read TGTGCCAGCAGCCAAGGCTTGGACAGGGGGCGCCCAGAGACCCAGTACTTC.

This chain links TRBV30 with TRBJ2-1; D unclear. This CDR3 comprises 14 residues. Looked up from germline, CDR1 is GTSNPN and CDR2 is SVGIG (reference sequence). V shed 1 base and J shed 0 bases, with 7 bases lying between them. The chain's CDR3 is CAWSAMSSYNEQFF. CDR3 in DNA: TGTGCCTGGAGTGCCATGTCCTCCTACAATGAGCAGTTCTTC.

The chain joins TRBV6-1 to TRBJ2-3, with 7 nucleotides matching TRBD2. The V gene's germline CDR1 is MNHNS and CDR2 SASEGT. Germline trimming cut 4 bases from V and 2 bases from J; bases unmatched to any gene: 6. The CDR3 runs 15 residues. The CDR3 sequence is CASSGILAVTDTQYF. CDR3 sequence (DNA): TGTGCCAGCAGTGGGATCCTAGCGGTCACAGATACGCAGTATTTT.

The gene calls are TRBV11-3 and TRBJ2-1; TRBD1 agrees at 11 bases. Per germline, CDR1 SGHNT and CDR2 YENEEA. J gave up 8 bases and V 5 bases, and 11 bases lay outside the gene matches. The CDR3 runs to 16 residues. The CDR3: CASSQPGQGASDEQFF. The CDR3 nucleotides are TGTGCCAGCAGCCAGCCCGGACAGGGGGCGAGCGATGAGCAGTTCTTC.

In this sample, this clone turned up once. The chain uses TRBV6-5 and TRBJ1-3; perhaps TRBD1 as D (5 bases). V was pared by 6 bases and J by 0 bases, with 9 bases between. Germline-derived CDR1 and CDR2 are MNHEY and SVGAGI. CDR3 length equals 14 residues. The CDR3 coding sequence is TGTGCCAGCAGGACAGTTCCCTCTGGAAACACCATATATTTT. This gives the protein CASRTVPSGNTIYF.

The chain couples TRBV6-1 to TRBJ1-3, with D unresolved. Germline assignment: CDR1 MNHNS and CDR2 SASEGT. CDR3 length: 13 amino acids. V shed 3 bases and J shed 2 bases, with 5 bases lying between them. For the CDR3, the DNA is TGTGCCAGCAGTGAGGAGACTGGAAACACCATATATTTT. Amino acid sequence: CASSEETGNTIYF.

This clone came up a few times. In DNA form, the CDR3 reads TGTGCCAGTAGTATCTGGGACAGGGGTAGCACTGAAGCTTTCTTT. Translating gives CASSIWDRGSTEAFF. The genes are TRBV19 and TRBJ1-1; 10 bases align to TRBD1. The CDR3 has 15 residues. The V gene end was trimmed by 3 bases and the J gene end by 4 bases; junction bases not matched to a gene: 5. CDR1 and CDR2 (germline): LNHDA, SQIVND (reference sequence).